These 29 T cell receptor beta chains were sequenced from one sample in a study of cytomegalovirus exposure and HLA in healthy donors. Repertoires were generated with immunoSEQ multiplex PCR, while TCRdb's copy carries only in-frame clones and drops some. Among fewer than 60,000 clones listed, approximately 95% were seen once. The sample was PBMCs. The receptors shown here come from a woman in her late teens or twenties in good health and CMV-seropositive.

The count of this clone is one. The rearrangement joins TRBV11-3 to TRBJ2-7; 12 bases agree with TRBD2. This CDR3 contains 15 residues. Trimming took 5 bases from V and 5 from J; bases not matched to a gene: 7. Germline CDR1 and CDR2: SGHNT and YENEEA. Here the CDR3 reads CASSHRLAGVNEQYF. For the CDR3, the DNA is TGTGCCAGCAGCCATAGACTAGCGGGAGTCAACGAGCAGTACTTC.

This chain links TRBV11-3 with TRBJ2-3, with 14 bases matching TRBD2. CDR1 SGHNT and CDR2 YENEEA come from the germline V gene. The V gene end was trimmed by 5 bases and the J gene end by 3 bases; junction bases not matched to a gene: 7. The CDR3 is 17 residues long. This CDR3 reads CASSPGTSGRGTDTQYF. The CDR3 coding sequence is TGTGCCAGCAGCCCGGGGACTAGCGGGAGAGGGACAGATACGCAGTATTTT.

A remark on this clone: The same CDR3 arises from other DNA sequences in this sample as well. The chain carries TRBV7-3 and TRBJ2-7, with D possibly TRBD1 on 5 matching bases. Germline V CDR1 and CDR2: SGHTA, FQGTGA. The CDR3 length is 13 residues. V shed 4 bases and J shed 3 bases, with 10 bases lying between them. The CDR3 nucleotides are TGTGCCAGCAGCTCCGACAGAGGCTACGAGCAGTACTTC. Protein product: CASSSDRGYEQYF.

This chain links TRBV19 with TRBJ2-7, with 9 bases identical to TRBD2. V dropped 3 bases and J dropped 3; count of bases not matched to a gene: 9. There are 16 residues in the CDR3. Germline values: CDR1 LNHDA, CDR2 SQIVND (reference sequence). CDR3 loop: CASSIIGAGGVYEQYF. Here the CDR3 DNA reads TGTGCCAGTAGTATTATCGGAGCGGGAGGTGTCTACGAGCAGTACTTC.

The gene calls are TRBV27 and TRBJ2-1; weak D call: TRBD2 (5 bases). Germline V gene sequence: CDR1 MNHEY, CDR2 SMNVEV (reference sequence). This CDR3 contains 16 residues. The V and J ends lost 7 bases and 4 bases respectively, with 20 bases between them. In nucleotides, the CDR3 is TGTGCCAGCACCCTCAGGAGCGGTCCTTTTTACAATGAGCAGTTCTTC. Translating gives CASTLRSGPFYNEQFF.

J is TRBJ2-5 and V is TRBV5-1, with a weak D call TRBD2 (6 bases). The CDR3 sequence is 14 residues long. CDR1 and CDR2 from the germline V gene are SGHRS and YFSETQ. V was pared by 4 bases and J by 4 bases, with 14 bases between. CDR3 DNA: TGCGCCAGCAGCCCCCCCGATAGCGGAGAGACCCAGTACTTC. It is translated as CASSPPDSGETQYF. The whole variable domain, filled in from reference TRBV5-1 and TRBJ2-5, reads KAGVTQTPRYLIKTRGQQVTLSCSPISGHRSVSWYQQTPGQGLQFLFEYFSETQRNKGNFPGRFSGRQFSNSRSEMNVSTLELGDSALYLCASSPPDSGETQYFGPGTRLLVL.

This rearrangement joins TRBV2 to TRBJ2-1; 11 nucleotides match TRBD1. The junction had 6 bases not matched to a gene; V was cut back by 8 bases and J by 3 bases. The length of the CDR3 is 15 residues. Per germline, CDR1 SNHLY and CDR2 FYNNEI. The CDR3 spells CASGPGTGGYNEQFF. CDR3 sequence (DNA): TGTGCCAGCGGTCCCGGGACAGGGGGCTACAATGAGCAGTTCTTC. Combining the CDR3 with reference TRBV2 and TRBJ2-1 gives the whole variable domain EPEVTQTPSHQVTQMGQEVILRCVPISNHLYFYWYRQILGQKVEFLVSFYNNEISEKSEIFDDQFSVERPDGSNFTLKIRSTKLEDSAMYFCASGPGTGGYNEQFFGPGTRLTVL.

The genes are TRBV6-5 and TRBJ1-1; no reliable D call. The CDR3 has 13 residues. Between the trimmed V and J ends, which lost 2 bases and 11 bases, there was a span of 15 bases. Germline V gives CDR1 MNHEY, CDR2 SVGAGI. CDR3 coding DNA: TGTGCCAGCAGTTACAGCGCGGGTCGGCAGGCTTTCTTT. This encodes CASSYSAGRQAFF.

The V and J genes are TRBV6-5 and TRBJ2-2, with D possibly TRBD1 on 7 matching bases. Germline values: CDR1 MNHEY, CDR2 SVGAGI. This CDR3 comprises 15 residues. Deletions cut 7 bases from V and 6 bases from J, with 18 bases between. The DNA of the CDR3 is TGTGCCAGCAAGCAACAGGGGAGGTCGGCCGGGGAGCTGTTTTTT. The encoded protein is CASKQQGRSAGELFF.

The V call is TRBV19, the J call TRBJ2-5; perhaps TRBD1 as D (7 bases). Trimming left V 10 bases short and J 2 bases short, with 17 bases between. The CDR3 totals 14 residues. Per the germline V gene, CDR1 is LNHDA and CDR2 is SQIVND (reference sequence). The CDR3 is CAIASRGRQETQYF. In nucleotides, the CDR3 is TGTGCCATTGCTTCCAGGGGGAGGCAAGAGACCCAGTACTTC.

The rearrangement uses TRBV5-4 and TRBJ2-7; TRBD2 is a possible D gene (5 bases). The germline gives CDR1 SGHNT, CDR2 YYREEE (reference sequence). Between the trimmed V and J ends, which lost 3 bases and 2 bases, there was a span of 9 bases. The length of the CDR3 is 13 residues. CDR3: CASSSPGTYEQYF. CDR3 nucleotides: TGTGCCAGCAGCTCCCCCGGGACCTACGAGCAGTACTTC. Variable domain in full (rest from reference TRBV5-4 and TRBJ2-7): ETGVTQSPTHLIKTRGQQVTLRCSSQSGHNTVSWYQQALGQGPQFIFQYYREEENGRGNFPPRFSGLQFPNYSSELNVNALELDDSALYLCASSSPGTYEQYFGPGTRLTVT.

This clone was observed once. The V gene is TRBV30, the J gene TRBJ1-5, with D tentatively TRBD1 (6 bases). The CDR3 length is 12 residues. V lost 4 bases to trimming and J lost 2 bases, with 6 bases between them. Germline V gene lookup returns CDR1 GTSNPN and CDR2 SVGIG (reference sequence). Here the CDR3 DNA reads TGTGCCTGGAACAGGGGCAATCAGCCCCAGCATTTT. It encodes CAWNRGNQPQHF. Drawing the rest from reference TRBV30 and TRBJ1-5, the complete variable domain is SQTIHQWPATLVQPVGSPLSLECTVEGTSNPNLYWYRQAAGRGLQLLFYSVGIGQISSEVPQNLSASRPQDRQFILSSKKLLLSDSGFYLCAWNRGNQPQHFGDGTRLSIL.

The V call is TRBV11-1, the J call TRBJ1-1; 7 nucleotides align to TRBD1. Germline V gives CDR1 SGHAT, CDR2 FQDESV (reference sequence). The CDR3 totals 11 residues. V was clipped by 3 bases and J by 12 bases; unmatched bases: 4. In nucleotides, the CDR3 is TGTGCCAGCAGCTTTCGACAGGGCACTTTCTTT. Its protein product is CASSFRQGTFF. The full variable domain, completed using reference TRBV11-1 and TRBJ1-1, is EAEVAQSPRYKITEKSQAVAFWCDPISGHATLYWYRQILGQGPELLVQFQDESVVDDSQLPKDRFSAERLKGVDSTLKIQPAELGDSAMYLCASSFRQGTFFGQGTRLTVV.

The chain's CDR3 is CASSLDRTYEQYF. In DNA, the CDR3 is TGTGCCAGCAGCTTAGACAGAACCTACGAGCAGTACTTC. This chain uses TRBV7-9 with TRBJ2-7; no clear D. The CDR3 is 13 amino acids. The germline V gene encodes CDR1 SEHNR and CDR2 FQNEAQ (reference sequence). V shed 1 base and J shed 2 bases, with 6 bases lying between them.

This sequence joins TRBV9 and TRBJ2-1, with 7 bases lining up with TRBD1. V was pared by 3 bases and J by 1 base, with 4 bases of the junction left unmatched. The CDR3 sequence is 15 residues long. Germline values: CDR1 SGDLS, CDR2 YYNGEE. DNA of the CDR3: TGTGCCAGCAGCGCTACAGGGGTTTCCTACAATGAGCAGTTCTTC. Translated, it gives CASSATGVSYNEQFF.

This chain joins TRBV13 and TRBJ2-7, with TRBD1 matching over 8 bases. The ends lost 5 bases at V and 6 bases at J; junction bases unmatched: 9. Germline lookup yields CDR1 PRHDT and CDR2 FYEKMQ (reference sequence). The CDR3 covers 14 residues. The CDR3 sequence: CASSLGQGFAEQYF. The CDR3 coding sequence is TGTGCCAGCAGCCTCGGACAGGGATTCGCCGAGCAGTACTTC.

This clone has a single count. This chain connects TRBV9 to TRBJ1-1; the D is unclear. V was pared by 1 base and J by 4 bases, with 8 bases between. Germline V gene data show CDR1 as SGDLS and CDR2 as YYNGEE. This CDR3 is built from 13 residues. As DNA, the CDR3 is TGTGCCAGCAGCGTAAAACTCGGCACTGAAGCTTTCTTT. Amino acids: CASSVKLGTEAFF.

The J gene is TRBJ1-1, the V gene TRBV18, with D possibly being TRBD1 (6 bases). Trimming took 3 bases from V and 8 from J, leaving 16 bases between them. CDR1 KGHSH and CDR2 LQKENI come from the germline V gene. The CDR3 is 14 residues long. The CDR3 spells CASSPQGPQREAFF. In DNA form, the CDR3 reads TGTGCCAGCTCACCCCAGGGGCCCCAGAGGGAAGCTTTCTTT.

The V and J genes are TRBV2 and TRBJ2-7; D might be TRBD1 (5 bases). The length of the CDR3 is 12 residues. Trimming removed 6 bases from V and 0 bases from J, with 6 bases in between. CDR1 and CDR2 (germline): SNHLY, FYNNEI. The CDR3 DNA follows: TGTGCCAGCAGGACAGACTCCTACGAGCAGTACTTC. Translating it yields CASRTDSYEQYF.

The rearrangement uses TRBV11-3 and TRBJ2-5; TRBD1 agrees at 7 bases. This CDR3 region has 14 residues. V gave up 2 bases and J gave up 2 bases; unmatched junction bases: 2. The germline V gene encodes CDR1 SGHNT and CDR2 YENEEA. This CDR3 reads CASSLRQGQETQYF. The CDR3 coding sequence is TGTGCCAGCAGCTTACGACAGGGACAAGAGACCCAGTACTTC. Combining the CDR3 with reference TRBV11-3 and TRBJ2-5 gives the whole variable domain EAGVVQSPRYKIIEKKQPVAFWCNPISGHNTLYWYLQNLGQGPELLIRYENEEAVDDSQLPKDRFSAERLKGVDSTLKIQPAELGDSAVYLCASSLRQGQETQYFGPGTRLLVL.

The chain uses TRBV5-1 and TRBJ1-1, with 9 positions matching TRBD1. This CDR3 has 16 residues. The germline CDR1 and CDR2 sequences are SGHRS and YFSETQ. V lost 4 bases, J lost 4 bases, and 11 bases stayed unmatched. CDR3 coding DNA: TGCGCCAGCAGCCCCGGGACAGGGAACGGGGGCACTGAAGCTTTCTTT. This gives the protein CASSPGTGNGGTEAFF.

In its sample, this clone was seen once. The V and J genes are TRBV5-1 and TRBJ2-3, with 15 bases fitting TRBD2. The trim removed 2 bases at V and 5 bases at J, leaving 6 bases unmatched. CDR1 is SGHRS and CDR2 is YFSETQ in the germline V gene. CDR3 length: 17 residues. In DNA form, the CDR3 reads TGCGCCAGCAGCTTCGGGACTAGCGGGAGGTTAATAGATACGCAGTATTTT. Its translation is CASSFGTSGRLIDTQYF.

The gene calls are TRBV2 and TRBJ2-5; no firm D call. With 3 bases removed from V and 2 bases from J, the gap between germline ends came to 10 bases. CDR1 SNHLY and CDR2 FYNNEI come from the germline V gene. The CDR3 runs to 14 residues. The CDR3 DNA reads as TGTGCCAGCAGTGAGTTGACACCTCAAGAGACCCAGTACTTC. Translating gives CASSELTPQETQYF. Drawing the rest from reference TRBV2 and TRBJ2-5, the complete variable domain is EPEVTQTPSHQVTQMGQEVILRCVPISNHLYFYWYRQILGQKVEFLVSFYNNEISEKSEIFDDQFSVERPDGSNFTLKIRSTKLEDSAMYFCASSELTPQETQYFGPGTRLLVL.

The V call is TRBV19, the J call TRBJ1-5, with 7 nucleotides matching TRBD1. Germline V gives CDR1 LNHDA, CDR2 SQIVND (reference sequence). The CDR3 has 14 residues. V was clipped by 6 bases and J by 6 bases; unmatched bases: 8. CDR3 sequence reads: CASRKTGVVQPQHF. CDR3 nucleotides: TGTGCCAGTAGGAAAACAGGGGTGGTTCAGCCCCAGCATTTT. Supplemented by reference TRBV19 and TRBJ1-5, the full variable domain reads DGGITQSPKYLFRKEGQNVTLSCEQNLNHDAMYWYRQDPGQGLRLIYYSQIVNDFQKGDIAEGYSVSREKKESFPLTVTSAQKNPTAFYLCASRKTGVVQPQHFGDGTRLSIL.

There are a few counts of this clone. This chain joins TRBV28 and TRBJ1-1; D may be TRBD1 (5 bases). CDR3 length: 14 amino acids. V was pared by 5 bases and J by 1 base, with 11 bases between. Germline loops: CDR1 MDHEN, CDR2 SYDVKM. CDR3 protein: CASSTNRRNTEAFF. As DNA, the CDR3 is TGTGCCAGCAGTACGAACAGGAGGAACACTGAAGCTTTCTTT.

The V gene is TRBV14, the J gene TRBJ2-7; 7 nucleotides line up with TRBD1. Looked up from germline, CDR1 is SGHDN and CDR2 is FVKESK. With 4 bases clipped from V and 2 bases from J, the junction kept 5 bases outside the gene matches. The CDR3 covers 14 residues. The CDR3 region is CASSPGQIPYEQYF. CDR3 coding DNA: TGTGCCAGCAGCCCGGGACAGATTCCCTACGAGCAGTACTTC.

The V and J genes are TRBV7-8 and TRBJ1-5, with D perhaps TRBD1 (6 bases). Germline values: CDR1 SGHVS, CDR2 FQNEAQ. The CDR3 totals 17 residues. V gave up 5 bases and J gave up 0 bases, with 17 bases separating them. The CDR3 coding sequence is TGTGCCAGCAGCGCGAACCGGGACAAAAATAGCAATCAGCCCCAGCATTTT. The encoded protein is CASSANRDKNSNQPQHF.

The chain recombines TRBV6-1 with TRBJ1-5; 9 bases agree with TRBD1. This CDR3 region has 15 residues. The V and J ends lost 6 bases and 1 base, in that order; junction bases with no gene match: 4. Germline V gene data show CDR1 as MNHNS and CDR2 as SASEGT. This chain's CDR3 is CASRGTGLSNQPQHF. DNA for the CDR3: TGTGCCAGCAGAGGGACAGGGCTAAGCAATCAGCCCCAGCATTTT.

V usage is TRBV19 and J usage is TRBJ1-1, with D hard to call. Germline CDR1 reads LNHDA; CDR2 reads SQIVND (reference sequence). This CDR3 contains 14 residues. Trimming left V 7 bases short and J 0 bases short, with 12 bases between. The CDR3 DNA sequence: TGTGCCAGTACTAACCCGATAATGAACACTGAAGCTTTCTTT. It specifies CASTNPIMNTEAFF.